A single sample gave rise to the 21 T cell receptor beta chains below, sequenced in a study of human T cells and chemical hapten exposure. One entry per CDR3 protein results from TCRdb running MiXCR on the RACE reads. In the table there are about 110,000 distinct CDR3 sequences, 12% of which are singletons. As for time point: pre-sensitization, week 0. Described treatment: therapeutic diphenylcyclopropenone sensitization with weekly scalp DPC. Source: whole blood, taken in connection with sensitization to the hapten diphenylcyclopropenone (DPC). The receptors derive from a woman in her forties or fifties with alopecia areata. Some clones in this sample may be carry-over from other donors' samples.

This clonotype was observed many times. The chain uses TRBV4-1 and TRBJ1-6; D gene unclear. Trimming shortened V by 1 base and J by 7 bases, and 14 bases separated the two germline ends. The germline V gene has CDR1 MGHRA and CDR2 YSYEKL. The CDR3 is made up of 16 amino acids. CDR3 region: CASSQVDGSGNSPLHF. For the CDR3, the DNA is TGCGCCAGCAGCCAAGTTGATGGCTCCGGGAATTCACCCCTCCACTTT.

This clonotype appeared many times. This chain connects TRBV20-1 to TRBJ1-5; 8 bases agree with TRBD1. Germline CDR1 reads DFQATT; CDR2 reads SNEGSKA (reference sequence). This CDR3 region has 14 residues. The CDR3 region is CGVIDRGGNQPQHF. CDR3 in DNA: TGCGGCGTCATTGACAGGGGTGGCAATCAGCCCCAGCATTTT.

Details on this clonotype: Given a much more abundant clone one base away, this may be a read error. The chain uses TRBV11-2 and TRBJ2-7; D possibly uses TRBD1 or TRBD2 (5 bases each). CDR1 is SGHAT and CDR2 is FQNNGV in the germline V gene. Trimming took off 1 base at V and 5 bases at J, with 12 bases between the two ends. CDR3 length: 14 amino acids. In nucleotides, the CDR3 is TGTGCCAGCAGCTTAGCGGTAGGGACCCACGAGCAGTACTTC. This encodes CASSLAVGTHEQYF.

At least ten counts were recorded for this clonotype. CDR3 in DNA: TGCAGTGCTGACGACGTCAGTGGTGAGCAGTTCTTC. It specifies CSADDVSGEQFF. The genes are TRBV20-1 and TRBJ2-1; D remains unclear. Germline V CDR1 and CDR2: DFQATT, SNEGSKA (reference sequence). Trimming stripped 5 bases from V and 9 bases from J, with 14 bases between. The CDR3 sequence is 12 residues long.

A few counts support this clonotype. In DNA, the CDR3 is TGTGCCAGTCAGGCGTTGGGGGCCAGCACAGATACGCAGTATTTT. It translates to CASQALGASTDTQYF. This chain links TRBV27 with TRBJ2-3; perhaps TRBD1 as D (6 bases). The germline V and J ends were trimmed by 9 bases and 0 bases, with 16 bases remaining between them. Germline CDR1 is MNHEY and CDR2 is SMNVEV (reference sequence). The CDR3 is made up of 15 amino acids.

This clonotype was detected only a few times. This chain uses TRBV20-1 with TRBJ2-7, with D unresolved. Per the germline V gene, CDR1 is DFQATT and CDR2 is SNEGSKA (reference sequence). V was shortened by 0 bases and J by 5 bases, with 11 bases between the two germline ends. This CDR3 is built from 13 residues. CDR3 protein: CSARDPRGHEQYF. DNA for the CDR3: TGCAGTGCTAGAGATCCCCGTGGCCACGAGCAGTACTTC.

The CDR3 DNA sequence: TGTGCCAGCAGCCGGGACAGGGAACAAGAGACCCAGTACTTC. This translates into CASSRDREQETQYF. J is TRBJ2-5 and V is TRBV3-1, with 9 bases fitting TRBD1. Germline CDR1 and CDR2: LGHDT and YNNKEL (reference sequence). The junction had 2 bases not matched to a gene; V was cut back by 4 bases and J by 2 bases. The CDR3 is 14 amino acids.

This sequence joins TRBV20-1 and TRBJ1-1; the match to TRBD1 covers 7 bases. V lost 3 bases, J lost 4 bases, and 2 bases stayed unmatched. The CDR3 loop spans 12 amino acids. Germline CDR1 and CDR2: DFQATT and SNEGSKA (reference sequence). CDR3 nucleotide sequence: TGCAGTGCTAGCGACAGGGCCACTGAAGCTTTCTTT. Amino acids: CSASDRATEAFF.

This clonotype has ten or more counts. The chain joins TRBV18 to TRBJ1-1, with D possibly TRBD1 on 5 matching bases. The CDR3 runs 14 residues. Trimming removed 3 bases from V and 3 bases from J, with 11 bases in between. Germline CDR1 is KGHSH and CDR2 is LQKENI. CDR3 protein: CASSPQRDHTEAFF. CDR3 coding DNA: TGTGCCAGCTCACCTCAGAGGGACCACACTGAAGCTTTCTTT.

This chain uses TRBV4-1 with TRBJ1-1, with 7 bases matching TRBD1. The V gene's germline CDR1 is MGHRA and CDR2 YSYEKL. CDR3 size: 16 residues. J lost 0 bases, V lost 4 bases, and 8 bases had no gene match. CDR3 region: CASSPHPTGMNTEAFF. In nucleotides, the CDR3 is TGCGCCAGCAGCCCTCACCCGACAGGGATGAACACTGAAGCTTTCTTT.

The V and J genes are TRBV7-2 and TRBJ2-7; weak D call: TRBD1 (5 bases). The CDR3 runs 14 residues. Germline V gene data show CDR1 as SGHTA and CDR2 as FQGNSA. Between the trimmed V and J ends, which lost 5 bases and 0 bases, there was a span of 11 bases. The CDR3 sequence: CASSLTTASYEQYF. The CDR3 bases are TGTGCCAGCAGCCTCACGACAGCCTCCTACGAGCAGTACTTC.

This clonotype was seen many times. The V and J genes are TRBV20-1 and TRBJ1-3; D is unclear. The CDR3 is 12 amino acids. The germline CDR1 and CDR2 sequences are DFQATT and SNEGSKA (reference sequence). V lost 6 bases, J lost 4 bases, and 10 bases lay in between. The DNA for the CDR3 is TGCAGTGCAAGGTCAAGCGGAAACACCATATATTTT. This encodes CSARSSGNTIYF.

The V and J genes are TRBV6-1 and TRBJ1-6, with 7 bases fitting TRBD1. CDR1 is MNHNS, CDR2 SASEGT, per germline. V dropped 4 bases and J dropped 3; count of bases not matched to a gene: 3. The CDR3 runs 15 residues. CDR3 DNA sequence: TGTGCCAGCAGTGCCCGGGACAGCTATAATTCACCCCTCCACTTT. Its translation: CASSARDSYNSPLHF.

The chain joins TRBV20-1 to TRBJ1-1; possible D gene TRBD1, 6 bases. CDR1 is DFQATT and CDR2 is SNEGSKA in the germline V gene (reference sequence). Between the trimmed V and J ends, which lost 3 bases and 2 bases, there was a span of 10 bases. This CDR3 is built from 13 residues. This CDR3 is CSARTGLNTEAFF. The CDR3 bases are TGCAGTGCTAGGACAGGCCTAAACACTGAAGCTTTCTTT.

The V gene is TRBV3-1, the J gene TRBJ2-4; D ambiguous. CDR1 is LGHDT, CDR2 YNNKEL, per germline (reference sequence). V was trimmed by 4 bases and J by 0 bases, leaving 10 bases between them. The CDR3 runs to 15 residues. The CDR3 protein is CASSRGEGAKNIQYF. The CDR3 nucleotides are TGTGCCAGCAGCCGAGGTGAAGGAGCCAAAAACATTCAGTACTTC.

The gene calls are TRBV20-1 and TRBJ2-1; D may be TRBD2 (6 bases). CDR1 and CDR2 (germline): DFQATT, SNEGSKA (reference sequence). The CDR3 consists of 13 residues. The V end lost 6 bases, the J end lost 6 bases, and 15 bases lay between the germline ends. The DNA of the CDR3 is TGCAGTGCATACGGGGGAGGAGGCAATGAGCAGTTCTTC. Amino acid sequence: CSAYGGGGNEQFF.

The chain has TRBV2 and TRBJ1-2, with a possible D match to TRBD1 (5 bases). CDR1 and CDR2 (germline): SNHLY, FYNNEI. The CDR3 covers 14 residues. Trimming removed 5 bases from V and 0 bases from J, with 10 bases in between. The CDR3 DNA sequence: TGTGCCAGCAGTCCCAGGGCCTCTAACTATGGCTACACCTTC. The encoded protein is CASSPRASNYGYTF. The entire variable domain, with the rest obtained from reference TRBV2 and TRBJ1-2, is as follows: EPEVTQTPSHQVTQMGQEVILRCVPISNHLYFYWYRQILGQKVEFLVSFYNNEISEKSEIFDDQFSVERPDGSNFTLKIRSTKLEDSAMYFCASSPRASNYGYTFGSGTRLTVV.

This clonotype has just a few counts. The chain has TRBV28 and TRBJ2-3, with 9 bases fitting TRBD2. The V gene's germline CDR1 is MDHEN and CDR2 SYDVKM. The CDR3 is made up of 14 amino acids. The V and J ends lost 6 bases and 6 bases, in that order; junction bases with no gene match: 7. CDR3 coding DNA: TGTGCCAGCAGCCCTAGCGGGACTACTGATACGCAGTATTTT. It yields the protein CASSPSGTTDTQYF.

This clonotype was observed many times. CDR3 coding DNA: TGTGCCAGTAGTCCTTTTGGACCCATTCCCCAGCATTTT. Encoded protein: CASSPFGPIPQHF. The gene calls are TRBV19 and TRBJ1-5, with D uncertain. The V end was cut by 5 bases, the J end by 10 bases, with 15 bases between. There are 13 residues in the CDR3. Germline CDR1 reads LNHDA; CDR2 reads SQIVND (reference sequence). The whole variable domain, filled in from reference TRBV19 and TRBJ1-5, reads DGGITQSPKYLFRKEGQNVTLSCEQNLNHDAMYWYRQDPGQGLRLIYYSQIVNDFQKGDIAEGYSVSREKKESFPLTVTSAQKNPTAFYLCASSPFGPIPQHFGDGTRLSIL.

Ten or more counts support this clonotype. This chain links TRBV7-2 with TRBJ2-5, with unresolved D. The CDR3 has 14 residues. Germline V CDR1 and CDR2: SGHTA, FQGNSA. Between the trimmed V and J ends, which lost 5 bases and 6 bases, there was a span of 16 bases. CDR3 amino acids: CASSPPNPLKTQYF. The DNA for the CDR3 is TGTGCCAGCAGCCCCCCCAACCCATTGAAGACCCAGTACTTC.

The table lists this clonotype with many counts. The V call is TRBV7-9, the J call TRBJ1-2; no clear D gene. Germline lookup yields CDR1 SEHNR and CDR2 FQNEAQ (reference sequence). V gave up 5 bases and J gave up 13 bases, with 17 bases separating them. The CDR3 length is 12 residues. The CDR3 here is CASSLRTNPGTF. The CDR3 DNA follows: TGTGCCAGCAGCCTACGGACCAACCCGGGCACCTTC.